One and the same sample provided the 22 T cell receptor beta chains below, sequenced in a study of vaccination effects on CD4 cells after COVID-19. The antigens for these receptors are not known. TCRdb's table, derived via immunoSEQ multiplex PCR, lists solely in-frame clones and lacks some. The sample lists roughly 50,000 clones; about four fifths were seen once. Expansion of antigen-specific CD4+ T cells with viral peptide pools was carried out by the ViraFEST assay before sequencing. Once cultured for more than nine days, the cells underwent separation to obtain CD4+ T cells. Vaccinees lacked prior SARS-CoV-2 infection and tested negative for nucleocapsid antibodies. The sample in question was CD4+ T cells from PBMCs cultured with HCoV-OC43 spike peptides, obtained before COVID-19 vaccination. The subset: HCoV-OC43 spike overlapping peptide pool stimulation. These receptors came from a human donor who received a COVID-19 vaccine.

V gene TRBV12-3 or TRBV12-4 combines with J gene TRBJ2-1; 9 bases line up with TRBD1. The CDR3 consists of 13 residues. Losses at the gene ends were 5 bases for V and 8 bases for J; bases not matched to a gene: 4. The CDR3 loop reads CASSKGQGYEQFF. The CDR3 DNA follows: TGTGCCAGCAGTAAGGGACAGGGTTATGAGCAGTTCTTC.

This clone has just a few counts. V gene TRBV7-3 combines with J gene TRBJ1-1; D call uncertain. Germline CDR1 is SGHTA and CDR2 is FQGTGA. V lost 3 bases and J 1 base, leaving 6 bases between the germline ends. The CDR3 loop spans 13 amino acids. The DNA for the CDR3 is TGTGCCAGCAGCTTTCAGTCGAACACTGAAGCTTTCTTT. The encoded protein is CASSFQSNTEAFF.

V gene TRBV10-3 combines with J gene TRBJ1-5; a weak D match, TRBD1 (5 bases). Trimming shortened V by 0 bases and J by 4 bases, and 7 bases separated the two germline ends. Looked up from germline, CDR1 is ENHRY and CDR2 is SYGVKD. The CDR3 contains 14 residues. The CDR3 coding sequence is TGTGCCATCAGTGAGTCGGGGGGAAATCAGCCCCAGCATTTT. Residues: CAISESGGNQPQHF.

The count of this clone is one. At one of its ends the junction is not consistent with the germline gene, which may arise from a read error. Other DNA sequences in the same sample also yield this CDR3. This chain links TRBV3-1 (or the pseudogene TRBV3-2) with TRBJ1-6, with TRBD1 matching over 7 bases. Germline-derived CDR1 and CDR2 are LGHDT and YNNKEL (reference sequence). The CDR3 is 15 amino acids. The CDR3 reads CASSREGAWNSPLHF. DNA for the CDR3: TGTGCCAGCAGCCGGGAGGGGGCTTGGAATTCACCCCTTCACTTT.

The chain has TRBV14 and TRBJ1-6; 10 positions agree with TRBD1. The V segment lost 4 bases and the J segment 10 bases; nucleotides outside the gene matches: 13. Germline V CDR1 and CDR2: SGHDN, FVKESK. The CDR3 extends over 17 amino acids. This CDR3 reads CASSPYIGTGDRSPLHF. The CDR3 region has the DNA TGTGCCAGCAGCCCATACATTGGGACAGGGGATAGATCACCCCTCCACTTT.

Here the CDR3 DNA reads TGCGCCAGCAACCCGGGACTAGCGGGGGGTTCAGAGACCCAGTACTTC. Protein product: CASNPGLAGGSETQYF. This chain links TRBV5-1 with TRBJ2-5; 15 bases are shared with TRBD2. The CDR3 consists of 16 residues. With 6 bases clipped from V and 4 bases from J, the junction kept 7 bases outside the gene matches. Germline V gives CDR1 SGHRS, CDR2 YFSETQ.

The J gene is TRBJ1-5, the V gene TRBV7-7; D is unclear. The V end lost 2 bases, the J end lost 3 bases, and 5 bases lay between the germline ends. Germline V gene sequence: CDR1 SSHAT, CDR2 FNYEAQ (reference sequence). The CDR3 has 13 amino acids. The DNA for the CDR3 is TGTGCCAGCAGCTTATCGGACAATCAGCCCCAGCATTTT. Its protein is CASSLSDNQPQHF.

The V call is TRBV2, the J call TRBJ2-7, with D possibly being TRBD1 (6 bases). Trimming cost V 8 bases and J 5 bases, with 16 bases left between them. CDR1 and CDR2 (germline): SNHLY, FYNNEI. CDR3 length: 13 residues. The CDR3 DNA reads TGTGCCAGCCCCCTTACAGGGCTCAACGAGCAGTACGTC. Translating it yields CASPLTGLNEQYV.

The rearrangement uses TRBV15 and TRBJ2-3; 9 positions match TRBD1. CDR3 length: 16 residues. Germline loops: CDR1 LNHNV, CDR2 YYDKDF (reference sequence). Germline trimming cut 0 bases from V and 3 bases from J; bases unmatched to any gene: 4. The CDR3 is CATSRDKGTGTDTQYF. Written as DNA, the CDR3 is TGTGCCACCAGCAGAGATAAAGGGACAGGGACAGATACGCAGTATTTT.

This chain joins TRBV7-2 and TRBJ2-3; 15 positions agree with TRBD2. The V gene end was trimmed by 5 bases and the J gene end by 2 bases; junction bases not matched to a gene: 11. This CDR3 region has 19 residues. Germline assignment: CDR1 SGHTA and CDR2 FQGNSA. CDR3 coding DNA: TGTGCCAGCAGCCCTGCGGGACTAGCGGGGGGCAAATACACAGATACGCAGTATTTT. It specifies CASSPAGLAGGKYTDTQYF.

The chain has TRBV28 and TRBJ2-4; 7 bases align to TRBD2. V dropped 6 bases and J dropped 3; count of bases not matched to a gene: 8. The length of the CDR3 is 15 residues. Germline V gene data show CDR1 as MDHEN and CDR2 as SYDVKM. The CDR3 DNA reads TGTGCCAGCAGGTGGGGGGGTCGGGACAAAAACATTCAGTACTTC. This sequence encodes CASRWGGRDKNIQYF.

The chain is built from TRBV2 and TRBJ2-7, with a tentative D call TRBD1 (5 bases). The CDR3 is 14 residues long. The V end was cut by 5 bases, the J end by 3 bases, with 14 bases between. Germline CDR1 SNHLY, CDR2 FYNNEI. The CDR3, as DNA: TGTGCCAGCAGTCCACCCACAGGCCACTACGAGCAGTACGTC. Translated, it gives CASSPPTGHYEQYV.

In this sample, this clone turned up a few times. The V gene is TRBV9, the J gene TRBJ2-7, with TRBD2 identical over 14 bases. J lost 4 bases, V lost 4 bases, and 7 bases had no gene match. CDR1 is SGDLS and CDR2 is YYNGEE in the germline V gene. CDR3 length: 16 amino acids. The CDR3 bases are TGTGCCAGCAGCCCTCCGGGACTAGCGGGGGAATACGAGCAGTACGTC. Encoded protein: CASSPPGLAGEYEQYV.

J is TRBJ2-3 and V is TRBV4-3; possibly TRBD2 for D (6 bases). V was clipped by 4 bases and J by 0 bases, with 14 bases between them. CDR1 is LGHNA, CDR2 YSLEER, per germline. CDR3 size: 16 residues. CDR3 residues: CASSLKAGPSTDTQYF. In DNA, the CDR3 is TGCGCCAGCAGCCTCAAAGCGGGCCCCAGCACAGATACGCAGTATTTT.

The chain combines TRBV14 with TRBJ2-1; possibly TRBD2 for D (5 bases). CDR1 SGHDN and CDR2 FVKESK come from the germline V gene. V was cut by 0 bases and J by 4 bases, with 19 bases left in between. This CDR3 contains 18 residues. The CDR3 sequence: CASSQDFRRGLKYNEQFF. Here the CDR3 DNA reads TGTGCCAGCAGCCAAGATTTTCGAAGAGGGTTGAAATACAATGAGCAGTTCTTC.

This chain joins TRBV29-1 and TRBJ2-1; D remains ambiguous. The germline V gene has CDR1 SQVTM and CDR2 ANQGSEA. V was trimmed by 5 bases and J by 7 bases, leaving 15 bases between them. The CDR3 is 13 residues long. The CDR3 DNA is TGCAGCGTTCGGGCAGGCAGGTTAAATGAGCAGTTCTTC. Encoded protein: CSVRAGRLNEQFF.

The rearrangement joins TRBV9 to TRBJ2-1; the D gene could be TRBD1 or TRBD2 (5 bases each). CDR3 length: 15 residues. V was shortened by 2 bases and J by 4 bases, with 13 bases between the two germline ends. CDR1 is SGDLS and CDR2 is YYNGEE in the germline V gene. The CDR3 nucleotides are TGTGCCAGCAGCGTCCCCCCGGGGCCTTACAATGAGCAGTTCTTC. It yields the protein CASSVPPGPYNEQFF.

The chain joins TRBV7-3 to TRBJ2-1; D possibly corresponds to TRBD2 (5 bases). The germline V gene has CDR1 SGHTA and CDR2 FQGTGA. Deletions cut 2 bases from V and 9 bases from J, with 5 bases between. The CDR3 is 11 residues long. This chain's CDR3 is CASSLGGEQFF. CDR3 DNA sequence: TGTGCCAGCAGCTTAGGAGGTGAGCAGTTCTTC.

V usage is TRBV5-1 and J usage is TRBJ1-4; D might be TRBD1 (5 bases). The CDR3 totals 13 residues. Trimming took 4 bases from V and 4 from J, leaving 8 bases between them. Germline V gene data show CDR1 as SGHRS and CDR2 as YFSETQ. This CDR3 is CASSGTVNEKLFF. In DNA, the CDR3 is TGCGCCAGCAGCGGGACGGTTAATGAAAAACTGTTTTTT.

This clone has only one observation. The chain links TRBV27 to TRBJ1-2, with D perhaps TRBD1 (5 bases). V lost 5 bases and J 8 bases, leaving 24 bases between the germline ends. This CDR3 comprises 16 residues. The germline V gene encodes CDR1 MNHEY and CDR2 SMNVEV (reference sequence). The CDR3 DNA reads TGTGCCAGCAGTCTCTCAGGGACGGAAGGCTTGCGCGGCTACACCTTC. It codes for CASSLSGTEGLRGYTF.

The V call is TRBV5-1, the J call TRBJ1-5; no clear D. The CDR3 consists of 14 residues. V was cut by 4 bases and J by 6 bases, with 14 bases left in between. Germline V CDR1 and CDR2: SGHRS, YFSETQ. CDR3 sequence: CASSPSSGSQPQHF. The CDR3 region has the DNA TGCGCCAGCAGCCCCTCCAGTGGGTCTCAGCCCCAGCATTTT.

The chain carries TRBV30 and TRBJ2-4; TRBD1 or TRBD2 may be the D gene (5 bases each). V lost 7 bases, J lost 3 bases, and 19 bases lay in between. This CDR3 is 15 amino acids long. Germline V CDR1 and CDR2: GTSNPN, SVGIG (reference sequence). This CDR3 reads CAYELRGRGKNIQYF. In nucleotides, the CDR3 is TGTGCCTACGAATTAAGGGGTCGGGGCAAAAACATTCAGTACTTC.